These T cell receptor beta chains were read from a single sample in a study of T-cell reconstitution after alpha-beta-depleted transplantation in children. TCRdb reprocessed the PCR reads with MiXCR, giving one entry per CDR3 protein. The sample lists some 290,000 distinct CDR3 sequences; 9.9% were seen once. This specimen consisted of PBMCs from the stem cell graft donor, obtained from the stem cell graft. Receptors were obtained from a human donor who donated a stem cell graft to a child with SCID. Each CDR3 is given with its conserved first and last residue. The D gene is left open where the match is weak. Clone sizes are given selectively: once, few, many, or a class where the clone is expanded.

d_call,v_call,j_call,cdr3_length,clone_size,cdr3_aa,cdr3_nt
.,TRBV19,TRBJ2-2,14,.,CASINRAATGELFF,TGTGCCAGTATAAACAGGGCGGCCACCGGGGAGCTGTTTTTT
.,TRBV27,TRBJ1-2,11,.,CATLTGGGYTF,TGTGCCACCCTTACAGGAGGGGGCTACACCTTC
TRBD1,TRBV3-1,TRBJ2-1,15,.,CASSWGQVSYNEQFF,TGTGCCAGCAGTTGGGGACAGGTTTCCTACAATGAGCAGTTCTTC
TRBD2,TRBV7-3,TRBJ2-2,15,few,CASTAGRTNTGELFF,TGTGCCAGCACAGCGGGACGCACGAACACCGGGGAGCTGTTTTTT
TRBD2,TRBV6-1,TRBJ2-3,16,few,CASSGRGAGRTDTQYF,TGTGCCAGCAGTGGGCGGGGGGCTGGCCGCACAGATACGCAGTATTTT
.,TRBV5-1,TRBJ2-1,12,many,CASSLAINEQFF,TGCGCCAGCAGCTTGGCTATCAATGAGCAGTTCTTC
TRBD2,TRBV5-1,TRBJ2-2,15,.,CATNPGLAPTGELFF,TGCGCCACCAACCCGGGACTAGCGCCCACCGGGGAGCTGTTTTTT
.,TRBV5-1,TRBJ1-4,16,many,CASSLNPQGKPEKLFF,TGCGCCAGCAGTCTTAACCCCCAGGGGAAACCTGAAAAACTGTTTTTT
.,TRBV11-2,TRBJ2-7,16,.,CASSLDRDLRSYEQYF,TGTGCCAGCAGCTTAGATCGCGATCTTCGCTCCTACGAGCAGTACTTC
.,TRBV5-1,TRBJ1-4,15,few,CASSGPGATNEKLFF,TGCGCCAGCAGCGGACCGGGAGCAACTAATGAAAAACTGTTTTTT
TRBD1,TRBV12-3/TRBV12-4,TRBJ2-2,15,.,CASNLGAGGTGELFF,TGTGCCAGCAACCTCGGGGCAGGGGGAACCGGGGAGCTGTTTTTT
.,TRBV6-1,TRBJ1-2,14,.,CASTGRSTNYGYTF,TGTGCCAGCACAGGCAGGTCGACCAACTATGGCTACACCTTC
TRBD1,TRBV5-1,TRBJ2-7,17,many,CASSKTPPGQKQYEQYF,TGCGCCAGCAGCAAGACGCCCCCGGGACAGAAACAATACGAGCAGTACTTC
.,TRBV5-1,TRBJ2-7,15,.,CASSPTGPHSYEQYF,TGCGCCAGCAGCCCGACGGGACCCCATTCCTACGAGCAGTACTTC
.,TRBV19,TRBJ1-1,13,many,CASSIYGFTEAFF,TGTGCCAGTAGTATCTATGGGTTCACTGAAGCTTTCTTT
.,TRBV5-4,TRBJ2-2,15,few,CASSNRTINTGELFF,TGTGCCAGCAGCAACAGGACGATTAACACCGGGGAGCTGTTTTTT
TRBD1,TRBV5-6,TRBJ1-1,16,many,CASSYRDSSLLTEAFF,TGTGCCAGCAGCTACCGGGACAGTTCCCTTCTGACTGAAGCTTTCTTT
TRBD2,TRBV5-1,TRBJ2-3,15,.,CASGMRGVGTDTQYF,TGCGCCAGCGGGATGCGGGGGGTAGGCACAGATACGCAGTATTTT
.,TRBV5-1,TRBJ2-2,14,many,CASSLDDPAGELFF,TGCGCCAGCAGCTTGGACGACCCAGCCGGGGAGCTGTTTTTT
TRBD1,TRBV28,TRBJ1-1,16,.,CASAGTGGLAGTEAFF,TGTGCCAGCGCTGGGACAGGGGGCTTGGCGGGCACTGAAGCTTTCTTT
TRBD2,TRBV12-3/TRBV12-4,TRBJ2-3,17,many,CASSLDGTSGTYDTQYF,TGTGCCAGCAGTTTAGATGGGACTAGCGGCACCTATGATACGCAGTATTTT
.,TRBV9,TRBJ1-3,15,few,CASSSGGNFGNTIYF,TGTGCCAGCAGCTCCGGGGGGAATTTCGGAAACACCATATATTTT
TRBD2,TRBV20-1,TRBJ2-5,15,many,CSARDQRGGQETQYF,TGCAGTGCTAGAGACCAGCGGGGGGGCCAAGAGACCCAGTACTTC
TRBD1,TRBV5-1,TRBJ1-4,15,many,CASSTGQGDNEKLFF,TGCGCCAGCAGCACCGGACAGGGGGATAATGAAAAACTGTTTTTT
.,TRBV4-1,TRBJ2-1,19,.,CASSPSGASSPSSYNEQFF,TGCGCCAGCAGTCCCTCGGGGGCTTCGTCCCCGAGCTCCTACAATGAGCAGTTCTTC
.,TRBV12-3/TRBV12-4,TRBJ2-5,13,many,CASSRSGEETQYF,TGTGCCAGCAGCCGGAGCGGAGAAGAGACCCAGTACTTC
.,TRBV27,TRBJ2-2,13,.,CASSSWGTGELFF,TGTGCCAGCAGTTCCTGGGGCACCGGGGAGCTGTTTTTT
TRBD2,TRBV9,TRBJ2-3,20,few,CASSPGLGASGGRPTDTQYF,TGTGCCAGCAGCCCTGGTCTCGGGGCTAGCGGGGGCCGACCTACAGATACGCAGTATTTT
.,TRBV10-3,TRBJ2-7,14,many,CAISDELQGHEQYF,TGTGCCATCAGTGATGAACTCCAAGGACACGAGCAGTACTTC
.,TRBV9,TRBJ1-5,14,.,CASVGAGSNQPQHF,TGTGCCAGCGTAGGAGCAGGTAGCAATCAGCCCCAGCATTTT
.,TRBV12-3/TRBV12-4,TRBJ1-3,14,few,CASSLVASGNTIYF,TGTGCCAGCAGTTTAGTTGCCTCTGGAAACACCATATATTTT
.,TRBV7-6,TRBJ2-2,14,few,CASSLKYDTGELFF,TGTGCCAGCAGCTTAAAATATGACACCGGGGAGCTGTTTTTT
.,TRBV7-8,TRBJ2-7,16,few,CASSPVVTYNNYEQYF,TGTGCCAGCAGCCCAGTGGTGACATATAACAACTACGAGCAGTACTTC
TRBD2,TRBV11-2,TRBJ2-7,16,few,CASSSSPKRGGYEQYF,TGTGCCAGCAGCTCCAGCCCCAAGCGGGGCGGATACGAGCAGTACTTC
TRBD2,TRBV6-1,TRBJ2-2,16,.,CASSTPTSGGTGELFF,TGTGCCAGCAGCACTCCGACTAGCGGGGGGACCGGGGAGCTGTTTTTT
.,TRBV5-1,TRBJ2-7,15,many,CASSSGLDVPYEQYF,TGCGCCAGCAGCTCGGGATTAGATGTCCCTTACGAGCAGTACTTC
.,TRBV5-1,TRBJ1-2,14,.,CASSTRGDGYGYTF,TGCGCCAGCAGCACGCGGGGCGACGGCTATGGCTACACCTTC
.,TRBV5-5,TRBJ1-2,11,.,CASGLVGGYTF,TGTGCCAGCGGCTTGGTCGGTGGCTACACCTTC
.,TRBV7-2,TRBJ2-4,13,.,CATSGGRDYIQYF,TGTGCCACCTCAGGAGGGCGAGATTACATTCAGTACTTC
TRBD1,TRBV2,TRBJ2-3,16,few,CAIASPGQGPSDTQYF,TGTGCCATAGCTAGTCCGGGACAGGGCCCGTCGGATACGCAGTATTTT
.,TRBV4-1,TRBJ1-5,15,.,CASSQDSGENQPHHF,TGCGCCAGCAGCCAAGATTCAGGGGAAAATCAGCCCCATCATTTT
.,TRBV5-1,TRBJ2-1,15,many,CASSLALSSYNEQFF,TGTGCCAGCAGTTTAGCTCTTAGCTCCTACAATGAGCAGTTCTTC